This TCR beta chain was identified during a study of blood T cell repertoires in COVID-19. Study overall: The study drew acute and convalescent COVID-19 samples from the United States, Italy and Spain.

Generated by immunoSEQ multiplex PCR, the TCRdb table keeps only in-frame clones and is missing some. This sample yields 70,000 to 100,000 clones, of which just over 85% are seen a single time; under 55% belongs to the top ten. This clonotype was obtained from a human donor in a cohort sampled during active COVID-19. Sequences were obtained from peripheral blood.

CDR3 nucleotides: TGTGCCAGCTCATCGGGACAGGTATACGAGCAGTACTTC. This gives the protein CASSSGQVYEQYF. V is TRBV18 and J is TRBJ2-7, with TRBD1 matching over 8 bases. J gave up 4 bases and V 5 bases, and 4 bases lay outside the gene matches. Germline V gives CDR1 KGHSH, CDR2 LQKENI. The CDR3 sequence is 13 residues long.